This TCR beta chain was retrieved from a study of CXCR3-negative and CXCR3-positive naive CD8 T cells. In the case of this clonotype: Its antigen is currently unknown.

General observations from the study: TRB CDR3 properties served as the basis for inferring TCR strength, and surface CD5 was comparable between naive subsets. Most assays were run on fresh PBMCs (CXCR3 expression partially decreased after cryopreservation). Naive CXCR3-negative and CXCR3-positive cells had similar TRBV-TRBJ usage; memory differed.

UMI-labeled 5' RACE TRB cDNA libraries were prepared from the cells. TCRdb reanalyzed the 5' RACE reads and collapses them to one entry per CDR3 protein, without DNA. This sample's table has 37,000 or so distinct CDR3 sequences. The sequenced sample consisted of memory CD8+ T cells from blood. The sequence came from a human donor in good health. Some clones in this sample may be carry-over from other donors' samples.

The CDR3 sequence is CSATDSDSYNEQFF. This chain uses TRBV20-1 with TRBJ2-1; the D gene TCRdb calls, TRBD1, cannot be checked with no DNA. Germline V gene lookup returns CDR1 DFQATT and CDR2 SNEGSKA (reference sequence). The CDR3 is 14 amino acids.